This TCR beta chain was found in a study of T cells expressing NK-cell markers (dated by TCRdb to 2018 to 2021). A note on the overall study: Fewer than ten donors provided sorted CD3+CD56+NKG2C+, CD3+CD56+NKG2C- and CD3+CD56-NKG2C+ T-cell subsets, whose TCR beta-chain repertoires were profiled. Of the eight sequenced donors, seven were found to be HCMV-seropositive and one was found to be HCMV-seronegative. Randomly selected healthy volunteers, three men and five women, were used as the eight sequenced donors. The libraries were sequenced on Illumina HiSeq 2000/2500, MiSeq or NextSeq, producing 2 x 150 bp reads.

Its CDR3 holds 12 amino acids, cysteine through phenylalanine. Only the protein sequence is given. CDR1 and CDR2, looked up from the germline V gene, are ENHRY and SYGVKD. HCMV-specific IgG was detected in serum with a commercial ELISA kit to determine HCMV serostatus. Ficoll density gradient centrifugation was used to isolate peripheral blood mononuclear cells from blood. Findings and caveats that apply to the study as a whole: Those dominant clonotypes were again the most abundant among CD3+CD56-NKG2C+ cells in several donors, at about 28.3-65%. Whether the expanded NKG2C-expressing T cell clones were specific for HCMV antigens was left unclear. In six donors, the dominant CD3+CD56+NKG2C+ clonotypes ranked among the top 10 CD8+ clonotypes, making up roughly 1.0-8% of CD8+ T cells.

About this clonotype: Which antigen it targets is not known.

Instrument on record: Illumina HiSeq 2000. The TCR beta cDNA libraries were made using 5'RACE template switching, a step that added both a universal primer site and unique molecular identifiers. cDNA synthesis was primed from the TCR beta constant segment and was followed by two successive PCR amplification steps. The original pipeline was this. MIGEC was used to demultiplex reads and group reads by UMI, and MiTCR was used to assemble and quantify clonotypes. To exclude erroneous sequences, any TCR cDNA sequence not supported by at least two reads was discarded. Downstream repertoire analysis used the tcR package, and clonotypes were matched across fractions by CDR3 nucleotide sequence plus V segment. VDJmatch was used to annotate antigen specificity against VDJdb, with one amino acid substitution in CDR3 allowed. With the reads reprocessed by TCRdb, a single entry stands for each CDR3 protein sequence and no DNA is reported. None of the V and J calls come from the authors' own analysis; TCRdb made them. The table of this sample itemizes about half a million distinct CDR3 sequences. The ten largest clonotypes hold almost 1.5% of the sample.

The rearranged chain carries TRBV10-3 and TRBJ2-2; TCRdb's assignment of TRBD2 cannot be checked, as there is no DNA. This TCR was recovered from a woman aged 45-60 years in good health. Donor details come from another sample of the same person, matched by shared clones. Sequenced material: blood T cells: a sorted CD56 or NKG2C T cell subset, CD4+ or CD8+ T cells, or bulk PBMC T cells (not recorded which). This receptor has the CDR3 CGSGSGTGELFF.